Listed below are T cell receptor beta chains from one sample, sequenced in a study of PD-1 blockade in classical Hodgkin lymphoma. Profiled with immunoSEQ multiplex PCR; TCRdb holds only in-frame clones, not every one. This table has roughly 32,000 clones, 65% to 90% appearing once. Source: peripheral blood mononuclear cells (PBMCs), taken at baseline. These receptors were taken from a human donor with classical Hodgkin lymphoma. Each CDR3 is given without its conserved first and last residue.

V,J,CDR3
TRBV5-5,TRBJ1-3,ASTNGNTIY
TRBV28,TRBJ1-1,ASSLLDGGRMNTEAF
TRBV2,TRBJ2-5,ASREGETQY
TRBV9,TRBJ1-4,ASSVDLRHEKLF
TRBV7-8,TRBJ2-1,ASSLAGTSLNEQF
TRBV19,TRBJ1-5,ASSKGQGESNQPQH
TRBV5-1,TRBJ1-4,ASSLQRAANEKLF
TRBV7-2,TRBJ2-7,ASSSTGTDYEQY
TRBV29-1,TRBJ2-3,SGTTDFTDTQY
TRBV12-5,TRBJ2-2,ASAMWRGGTGELF
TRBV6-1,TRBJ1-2,ASSERLQPAPAYGYT
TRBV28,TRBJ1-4,ASIQTWTAATNEKLF
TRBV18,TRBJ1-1,ASSPPGTAEAF
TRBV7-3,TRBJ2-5,ASSPGGTKETQY
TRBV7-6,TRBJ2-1,ASTPRSGNEQF
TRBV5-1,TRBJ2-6,ASAPGAAGANVLT
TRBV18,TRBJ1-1,ASSPRDGMNTEAF
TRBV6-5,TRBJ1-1,ASSRQGGNTEAF
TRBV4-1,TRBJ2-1,ASSQDAPSSEQF
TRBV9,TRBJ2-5,ASSVGGGRETQY
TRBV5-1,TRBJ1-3,ASSFGVSGNTIY
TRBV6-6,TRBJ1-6,SSRTPEGLLH
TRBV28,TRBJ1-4,ASIRQLSTNEKLF
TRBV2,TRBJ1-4,ASSEAPQFGEKLF
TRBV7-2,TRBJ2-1,ASSLWRGGDEQF
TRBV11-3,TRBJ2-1,ASSLGQSYNEQF
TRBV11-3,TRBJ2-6,ASSAGSGPPLLT
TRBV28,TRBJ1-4,ASSLKWGKNEKLF
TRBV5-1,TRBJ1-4,ASSLAGDFREKLF
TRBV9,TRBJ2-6,ASSVVGANVLT
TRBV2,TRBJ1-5,ASTGVNQPQH
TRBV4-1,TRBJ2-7,ASSLEGQLVYEQY
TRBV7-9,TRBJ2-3,ASSRDGIDTQY
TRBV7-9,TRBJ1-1,ASSITVNTEAF
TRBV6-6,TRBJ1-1,ASTLQGGDTEAF
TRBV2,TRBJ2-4,ASSEGNIQY
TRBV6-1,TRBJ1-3,ASSEQPLAGNTIY
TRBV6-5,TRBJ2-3,ASSYSGGRGDTQY
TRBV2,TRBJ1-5,ASSEVLGGFNQPQH
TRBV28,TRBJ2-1,ASSRLGGANEQF
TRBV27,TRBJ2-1,ASGRTGNYNEQF
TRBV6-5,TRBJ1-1,AVYFRGNTEAF
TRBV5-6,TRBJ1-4,ASGTANEKLF
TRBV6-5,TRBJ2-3,ASSYTGDTDTQY
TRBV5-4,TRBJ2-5,ASSQKKGEETQY
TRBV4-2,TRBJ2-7,ASSPNQGVVGYEQY
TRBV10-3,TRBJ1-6,AIKVGEYNSPLH
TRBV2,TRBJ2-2,ASSQQGAREWLF
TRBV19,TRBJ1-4,ASRDREYEKLF
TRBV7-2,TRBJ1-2,ASSPSQGQGYT
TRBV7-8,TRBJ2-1,ASSSYDVGYNEQF
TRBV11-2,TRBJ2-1,ASSLVTGSSYNEQF
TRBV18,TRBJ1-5,ASSPGRVAGNQPQH
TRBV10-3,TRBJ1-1,AISEFWNTEAF
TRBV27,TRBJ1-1,ASRLSGSTEAF
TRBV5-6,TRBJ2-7,ASSSRLVPKAYEQY
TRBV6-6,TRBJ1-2,ASTPGEGREARGYT